The clone carrying this T cell receptor (beta chain) occurred many times. The antigen is not known. RNA transcripts were the template for amplifying TCR beta CDR3 regions. HTBI primers were used for first-round RT-PCR of the TCR CDR3. TCRdb called the multiplex PCR reads again in MiXCR, with one record for every CDR3 protein. This repertoire shows 490,000 or so distinct CDR3 sequences, roughly a sixth found once; its top ten account for approximately 30%. The V and J ends lost 0 bases and 0 bases respectively, with 26 bases between them. The CDR3 loop spans 21 amino acids. The data belong to a study of T cells in Graves' hyperthyroidism and ophthalmopathy. The study's findings and limits: Researchers found most expanded thyroid clonotypes above 0.001 in blood as well.

This TCR was recovered from a woman under 40 with Graves' ophthalmopathy. The rearrangement links TRBV12-3 or TRBV12-4 to TRBJ1-1; the D gene is possibly TRBD1 (5 bases). Source material: blood. The CDR3 loop reads CASSLAIGQGSHHNLNTEAFF. The CDR3 nucleotides are TGTGCCAGCAGTTTAGCGATCGGTCAGGGCTCTCATCATAATTTGAACACTGAAGCTTTCTTT.